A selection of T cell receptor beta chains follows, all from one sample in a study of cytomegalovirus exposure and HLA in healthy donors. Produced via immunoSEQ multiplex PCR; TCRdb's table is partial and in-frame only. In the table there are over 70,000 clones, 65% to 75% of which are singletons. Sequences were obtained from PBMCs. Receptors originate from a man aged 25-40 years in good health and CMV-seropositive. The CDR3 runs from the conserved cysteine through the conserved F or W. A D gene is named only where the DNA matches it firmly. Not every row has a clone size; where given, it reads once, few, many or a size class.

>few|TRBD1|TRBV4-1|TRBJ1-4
TGCGCCAGCAGCCAAGGGACAGGGGTTGAAAAACTGTTTTTT
CASSQGTGVEKLFF
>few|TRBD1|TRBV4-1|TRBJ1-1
TGCGCCAGCAGCCGAGGACAGGGGCCGAACACTGAAGCTTTCTTT
CASSRGQGPNTEAFF
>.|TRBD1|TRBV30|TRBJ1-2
TGTGCCTCAGGGGGGATCAATTATGGCTACCCCTTC
CASGGINYGYPF
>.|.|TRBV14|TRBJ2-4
TGTGCCAGCAGCCAAGACAAGGGGGGGCGGTACTTC
CASSQDKGGRYF
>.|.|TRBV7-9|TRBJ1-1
TGTTCCAGTCTACAGGCGAACACTGAAGCTTTCTTT
CSSLQANTEAFF
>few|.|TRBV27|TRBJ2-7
TGTGCCAGCAGTTTGCGGGTTCACTACGAGCAGTACTTC
CASSLRVHYEQYF
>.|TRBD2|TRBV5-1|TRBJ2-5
TGCGCCAGCAGCTTGGATCCCCGCGGGGGATCAGAGACCCAGTACTTC
CASSLDPRGGSETQYF
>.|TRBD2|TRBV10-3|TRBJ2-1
TGTGCCATCAGAGCGGGGGGGCTCCCCAATGAGCAGTTCTTC
CAIRAGGLPNEQFF
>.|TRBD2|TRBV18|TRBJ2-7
TGTGCCAGCTCATCCCCCGAGACTAGCAACGAGCAGTACTTC
CASSSPETSNEQYF
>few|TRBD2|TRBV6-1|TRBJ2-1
TGTGCCAGCAGTGTTACGGGGGGGCAACACAATGAGCAGTTCTTC
CASSVTGGQHNEQFF
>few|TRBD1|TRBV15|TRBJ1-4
TGTGCCACCAGCAGGGAGCAGGGGGCGACTAATGAAAAACTGTTTTTT
CATSREQGATNEKLFF
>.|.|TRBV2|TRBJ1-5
TGTGCCAGCAGTCCTATTACAGTAGGGGGTCAGCCCCAGCATTTT
CASSPITVGGQPQHF
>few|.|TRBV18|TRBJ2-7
TGTGCCAGCTCACCAAGTACAGGCTACGAGCAGTACTTC
CASSPSTGYEQYF
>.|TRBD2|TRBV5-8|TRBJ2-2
TGTGCCAGCAGCTTGCTCGGGGGAGGACTAGCAGGGGAGCTGTTTTTT
CASSLLGGGLAGELFF
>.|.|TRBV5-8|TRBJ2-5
TGTGCCAGCAGCTTGGGAAGGACAACGATGGTGGGGGAGACCCAGTACTTC
CASSLGRTTMVGETQYF
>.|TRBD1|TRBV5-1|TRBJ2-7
TGCGCCAGCAGTGAAGGGGGCGCGCCCTACGAGCAGTACTTC
CASSEGGAPYEQYF